The 15 T cell receptor beta chains listed next were all sequenced from one sample in a study of cytomegalovirus exposure and HLA in healthy donors. Both 60 Vbeta primers and 13 Jbeta primers went into the PCR. Clones were read by immunoSEQ multiplex PCR, and TCRdb kept only the in-frame ones, dropping some. Counted here are about 110,000 clones, around 66% occurring once; the ten biggest clones make up about 8.3%. The specimen sequenced was PBMCs. These receptor sequences come from a man younger than 30 in good health and CMV-seropositive.

The chain is built from TRBV5-1 and TRBJ2-2; D is perhaps TRBD1 (5 bases). Trimming cost V 2 bases and J 1 base, with 6 bases left between them. The CDR3 loop spans 14 amino acids. Germline CDR1 SGHRS, CDR2 YFSETQ. Here the CDR3 DNA reads TGCGCCAGCAGCTTCGGACAGAACACCGGGGAGCTGTTTTTT. Translated, it gives CASSFGQNTGELFF.

The rearrangement joins TRBV7-6 to TRBJ2-4; possible D gene TRBD1, 5 bases. V shed 8 bases and J shed 4 bases, with 24 bases lying between them. The germline V gene has CDR1 SGHVS and CDR2 FNYEAQ. The CDR3 is made up of 17 amino acids. The CDR3 DNA follows: TGTGCCAGCGGGATCACCGACAGTTCCAGGTCGAAAAACATTCAGTACTTC. It translates to CASGITDSSRSKNIQYF.

This clone occurred a few times. V usage is TRBV25-1 and J usage is TRBJ1-1; possibly TRBD1 for D (5 bases). The CDR3 runs to 14 residues. Germline V gives CDR1 MGHDK, CDR2 SYGVNS. V was trimmed by 7 bases and J by 1 base, leaving 13 bases between them. In DNA form, the CDR3 reads TGTGCCAGCACCCCTGGGGGGTCGAACACTGAAGCTTTCTTT. Translated, it gives CASTPGGSNTEAFF.

The rearrangement links TRBV10-3 to TRBJ1-4; perhaps TRBD1 as D (5 bases). There are 15 residues in the CDR3. The germline V and J ends were trimmed by 2 bases and 7 bases, with 14 bases remaining between them. The V gene's germline CDR1 is ENHRY and CDR2 SYGVKD. Here the CDR3 DNA reads TGTGCCATCAGTGAGGGAAGGGGCTGGGGTGAAAAACTGTTTTTT. Amino acids: CAISEGRGWGEKLFF.

The chain has TRBV2 and TRBJ2-1; perhaps TRBD1 as D (6 bases). The V and J ends lost 6 bases and 2 bases respectively, with 17 bases between them. This CDR3 region has 16 residues. Germline-derived CDR1 and CDR2 are SNHLY and FYNNEI. CDR3 loop: CASRGADSYAYNEQFF. The DNA for the CDR3 is TGTGCCAGCAGGGGGGCTGACAGTTATGCCTACAATGAGCAGTTCTTC.

The chain has TRBV30 and TRBJ2-5; 11 bases fit TRBD1. V was clipped by 2 bases and J by 4 bases; unmatched bases: 6. Germline V gives CDR1 GTSNPN, CDR2 SVGIG (reference sequence). The CDR3 is 15 amino acids. The chain's CDR3 is CAWSRDRGFGETQYF. Here the CDR3 DNA reads TGTGCCTGGAGTCGGGACAGGGGGTTTGGAGAGACCCAGTACTTC. Looking up the rest from reference TRBV30 and TRBJ2-5 gives the full variable domain: SQTIHQWPATLVQPVGSPLSLECTVEGTSNPNLYWYRQAAGRGLQLLFYSVGIGQISSEVPQNLSASRPQDRQFILSSKKLLLSDSGFYLCAWSRDRGFGETQYFGPGTRLLVL.

V usage is TRBV5-1 and J usage is TRBJ1-2, with 8 bases aligning to TRBD1. Looked up from germline, CDR1 is SGHRS and CDR2 is YFSETQ. V shed 3 bases, J shed 3 bases, and the junction held 4 bases outside the gene matches. CDR3 size: 14 residues. CDR3 sequence: CASSSATGDYGYTF. CDR3 sequence (DNA): TGCGCCAGCAGCTCAGCGACAGGGGACTATGGCTACACCTTC.

The chain recombines TRBV7-2 with TRBJ2-1; a possible D gene is TRBD1 (6 bases). V dropped 5 bases and J dropped 4 bases, with 15 bases sitting between them. CDR1 is SGHTA, CDR2 FQGNSA, per germline. CDR3 length: 15 residues. The CDR3 protein is CASSRDWTAYNEQFF. The CDR3 DNA reads as TGTGCCAGCAGCCGAGATTGGACAGCTTACAATGAGCAGTTCTTC.

V usage is TRBV6-6 and J usage is TRBJ2-5, with D possibly being TRBD1 (6 bases). The CDR3 has 15 residues. V was cut by 6 bases and J by 4 bases, with 18 bases left in between. In germline, CDR1 is MNHNY, CDR2 SVGAGI (reference sequence). The CDR3 region has the DNA TGTGCCAGCAGCAACGGACAGTCCGAGGTAGAGACCCAGTACTTC. Its translation is CASSNGQSEVETQYF.

The genes are TRBV30 and TRBJ1-2; 9 positions agree with TRBD1. The CDR3 totals 16 residues. The germline V gene has CDR1 GTSNPN and CDR2 SVGIG (reference sequence). V gave up 2 bases and J gave up 4 bases; unmatched junction bases: 11. CDR3 DNA: TGTGCCTGGAGTAAGACAGGGGGTAGTAACGTCTATGGCTACACCTTC. As protein: CAWSKTGGSNVYGYTF. The variable domain in full, with the rest retrieved from reference TRBV30 and TRBJ1-2, is SQTIHQWPATLVQPVGSPLSLECTVEGTSNPNLYWYRQAAGRGLQLLFYSVGIGQISSEVPQNLSASRPQDRQFILSSKKLLLSDSGFYLCAWSKTGGSNVYGYTFGSGTRLTVV.

This rearrangement joins TRBV5-6 to TRBJ2-1, with 10 positions matching TRBD1. J gave up 7 bases and V 3 bases, and 10 bases lay outside the gene matches. The CDR3 is made up of 16 amino acids. The germline V gene has CDR1 SGHDT and CDR2 YYEEEE. The CDR3 DNA is TGTGCCAGCAGCTCCGCGGGACAGGGGCCTATGAATGAGCAGTTCTTC. Its translation is CASSSAGQGPMNEQFF.

The V call is TRBV19, the J call TRBJ2-7; D is tentatively TRBD1 or TRBD2 (6 bases each). V was pared by 4 bases and J by 0 bases, with 10 bases between. Germline lookup yields CDR1 LNHDA and CDR2 SQIVND (reference sequence). CDR3 size: 14 residues. The CDR3 coding sequence is TGTGCCAGTAGTAAAGGAGGGGGCTCCTACGAGCAGTACGTC. Its protein is CASSKGGGSYEQYV.

The V call is TRBV7-9, the J call TRBJ2-3; TRBD2 agrees at 7 bases. Germline CDR1 SEHNR, CDR2 FQNEAQ (reference sequence). With V trimmed by 4 bases and J by 6 bases, 1 base remained unmatched. The CDR3 runs 12 residues. CDR3 sequence: CASSWTSDTQYF. CDR3 coding DNA: TGTGCCAGCAGCTGGACTAGTGATACGCAGTATTTT.

This clone was seen a handful of times. The V call is TRBV6-6, the J call TRBJ2-1; 7 bases are a match to TRBD2. With 6 bases clipped from V and 9 bases from J, the junction kept 14 bases outside the gene matches. This CDR3 is 15 amino acids long. CDR1 MNHNY and CDR2 SVGAGI come from the germline V gene (reference sequence). As DNA, the CDR3 is TGTGCCAGCAGCCAAGAGTTCAGGACTAGTAGTGAGCAGTTCTTC. This sequence encodes CASSQEFRTSSEQFF.

The chain links TRBV28 to TRBJ1-2; D is ambiguous. The length of the CDR3 is 14 residues. The V and J ends lost 2 bases and 0 bases respectively, with 7 bases between them. CDR1 is MDHEN, CDR2 SYDVKM, per germline. CDR3 protein: CASSLAAANYGYTF. The CDR3 DNA is TGTGCCAGCAGTTTAGCGGCAGCTAACTATGGCTACACCTTC.